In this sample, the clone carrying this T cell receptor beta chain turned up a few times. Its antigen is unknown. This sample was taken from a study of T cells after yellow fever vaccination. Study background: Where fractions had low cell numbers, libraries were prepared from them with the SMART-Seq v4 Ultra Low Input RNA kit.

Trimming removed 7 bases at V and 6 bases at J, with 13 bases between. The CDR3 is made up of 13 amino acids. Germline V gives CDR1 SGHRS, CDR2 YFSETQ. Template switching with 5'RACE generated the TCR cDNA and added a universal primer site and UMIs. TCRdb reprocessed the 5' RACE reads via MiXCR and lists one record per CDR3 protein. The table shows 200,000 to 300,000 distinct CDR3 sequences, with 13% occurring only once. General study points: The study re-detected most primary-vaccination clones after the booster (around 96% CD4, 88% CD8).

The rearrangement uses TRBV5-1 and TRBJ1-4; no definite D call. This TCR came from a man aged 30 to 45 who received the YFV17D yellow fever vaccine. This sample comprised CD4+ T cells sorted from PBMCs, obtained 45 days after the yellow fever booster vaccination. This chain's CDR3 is CASGIGNDEKLFF. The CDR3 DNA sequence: TGCGCCAGCGGAATTGGGAACGATGAAAAACTGTTTTTT.